The 17 T cell receptor beta chains reported below all come from one sample, sequenced in a study of control samples from healthy donors and cancer patients. Using immunoSEQ multiplex PCR, the repertoire was profiled, and TCRdb retains in-frame clones only, with some absent. This sample has fewer than 4,000 clones, with roughly 77% found just once. Sequences were obtained from formalin-fixed, paraffin-embedded tissue. The receptors originated from a female donor with melanoma.

This clone was picked up a small number of times. J is TRBJ2-1 and V is TRBV27; 8 nucleotides line up with TRBD2. CDR3 length: 15 residues. V gave up 5 bases and J gave up 3 bases; unmatched junction bases: 6. Germline lookup yields CDR1 MNHEY and CDR2 SMNVEV (reference sequence). The CDR3 sequence is CASSKAGVIYNEQFF. The CDR3 nucleotides read TGTGCCAGCAGTAAAGCGGGAGTTATCTACAATGAGCAGTTCTTC.

V is TRBV18 and J is TRBJ2-7; 12 bases are a match to TRBD2. CDR1 and CDR2 from the germline V gene are KGHSH and LQKENI. J gave up 2 bases and V 2 bases, and 4 bases lay outside the gene matches. The CDR3 length is 16 residues. CDR3 in DNA: TGTGCCAGCTCACCAATGAGGACTAGCGGGACCTACGAGCAGTACTTC. This translates into CASSPMRTSGTYEQYF. Full variable domain (rest looked up from reference TRBV18 and TRBJ2-7): NAGVMQNPRHLVRRRGQEARLRCSPMKGHSHVYWYRQLPEEGLKFMVYLQKENIIDESGMPKERFSAEFPKEGPSILRIQQVVRGDSAAYFCASSPMRTSGTYEQYFGPGTRLTVT.

This clone was seen just once. The CDR3 sequence: CASSLGGRHYEQYF. CDR3 DNA sequence: TGTGCCAGCAGTCTAGGGGGGAGGCACTACGAGCAGTACTTC. V is TRBV6-5 and J is TRBJ2-7; D is tentatively TRBD1 or TRBD2 (6 bases each). Germline-derived CDR1 and CDR2 are MNHEY and SVGAGI. The CDR3 has 14 amino acids. Trimming shortened V by 5 bases and J by 3 bases, and 14 bases separated the two germline ends.

The CDR3 DNA reads as TGTGCCAGCAGTGAGCAGGGAAGCACAGATACGCAGTATTTT. Amino acid sequence: CASSEQGSTDTQYF. This chain connects TRBV25-1 to TRBJ2-3; tentatively, D is TRBD1 (5 bases). Trimming removed 3 bases at V and 0 bases at J, with 7 bases between. There are 14 residues in the CDR3. In germline, CDR1 is MGHDK, CDR2 SYGVNS.

This clone occurred a few times. The CDR3 nucleotides are TGTGCCAGCAGCCCGAGGGGCGTTACCTACGAGCAGTACTTC. Amino acid sequence: CASSPRGVTYEQYF. The chain combines TRBV5-5 with TRBJ2-7; D may be TRBD1 or TRBD2 (5 bases each). CDR3 length: 14 residues. Germline CDR1 SGHKS, CDR2 YYEKEE (reference sequence). Trimming left V 4 bases short and J 2 bases short, with 13 bases between.

V and J are TRBV18 and TRBJ2-7; 7 nucleotides match TRBD1. Per germline, CDR1 KGHSH and CDR2 LQKENI. This CDR3 contains 16 residues. With V trimmed by 1 base and J by 3 bases, 9 bases remained unmatched. The CDR3 nucleotides read TGTGCCAGCTCACCACTTCCAGACAGGGTGATCTACGAGCAGTACTTC. Translated: CASSPLPDRVIYEQYF.

The V call is TRBV7-2, the J call TRBJ2-3, with 7 bases that match TRBD2. This CDR3 spans 15 amino acids. V lost 1 base, J lost 2 bases, and 3 bases stayed unmatched. Per the germline V gene, CDR1 is SGHTA and CDR2 is FQGNSA. The CDR3 is CASSLGSGYTDTQYF. CDR3 in DNA: TGTGCCAGCAGCTTAGGTAGCGGGTACACAGATACGCAGTATTTT.

The chain is built from TRBV7-6 and TRBJ2-7; D tentatively fits TRBD1 or TRBD2 (5 bases each). Deletions cut 5 bases from V and 4 bases from J, with 18 bases between. The germline V gene encodes CDR1 SGHVS and CDR2 FNYEAQ. CDR3 length equals 15 residues. CDR3 loop: CASSPRGSSSYEQYF. The DNA for the CDR3 is TGTGCCAGCAGCCCCCGGGGCTCGAGCTCTTACGAGCAGTACTTC.

This clone was seen just once. This chain connects TRBV9 to TRBJ2-3; D is possibly TRBD2 (5 bases). The V end lost 0 bases, the J end lost 0 bases, and 8 bases lay between the germline ends. The CDR3 loop spans 15 amino acids. CDR1 SGDLS and CDR2 YYNGEE come from the germline V gene. CDR3 DNA: TGTGCCAGCAGCGTAGCTGACTACAGCACAGATACGCAGTATTTT. It specifies CASSVADYSTDTQYF.

This clone was seen only a few times. The chain is built from TRBV7-9 and TRBJ1-3; no firm D call. Germline CDR1 SEHNR, CDR2 FQNEAQ (reference sequence). The CDR3 runs 15 residues. V was pared by 3 bases and J by 0 bases, with 9 bases between. The CDR3 protein is CASSLDGRSGNTIYF. CDR3 in DNA: TGTGCCAGCAGCTTGGACGGCCGCTCTGGAAACACCATATATTTT.

The chain combines TRBV4-3 with TRBJ2-7, with D possibly matching TRBD1 (6 bases). The germline gives CDR1 LGHNA, CDR2 YSLEER. The V and J ends lost 0 bases and 4 bases respectively, with 19 bases between them. This CDR3 comprises 17 residues. The DNA for the CDR3 is TGCGCCAGCAGCCAAGAATGGGTTGACGGCAGGGGTTACGAGCAGTACTTC. Its translation is CASSQEWVDGRGYEQYF.

There are a few counts of this clone. The V gene is TRBV28, the J gene TRBJ1-6, with D perhaps matching TRBD1 (5 bases). The ends were cut back, 5 bases at V and 9 bases at J, with 14 bases in the middle. Germline CDR1 MDHEN, CDR2 SYDVKM. CDR3 length: 14 residues. CDR3 sequence (DNA): TGTGCCAGCAGTCCCCCAGGGAATAGTTCACCCCTCCACTTT. Protein: CASSPPGNSSPLHF.

The CDR3 loop reads CASSMVGNQPQHF. The CDR3 bases are TGTGCCAGTAGTATGGTGGGTAATCAGCCCCAGCATTTT. The chain couples TRBV19 to TRBJ1-5; D is unresolved. Trimming shortened V by 3 bases and J by 4 bases, and 7 bases separated the two germline ends. Germline CDR1 and CDR2: LNHDA and SQIVND (reference sequence). The CDR3 has 13 residues.

The chain is built from TRBV12-5 and TRBJ2-3; D unresolved. The V end was cut by 6 bases, the J end by 6 bases, with 16 bases between. The CDR3 runs to 14 residues. CDR1 is LGHNT, CDR2 FRNRAP, per germline. In DNA form, the CDR3 reads TGTGCTAGTGGCCTACAGACCCTCGGGGATACGCAGTATTTT. The encoded protein is CASGLQTLGDTQYF.

This chain uses TRBV7-3 with TRBJ2-1, with D maybe TRBD1 (6 bases). The V end was cut by 2 bases, the J end by 8 bases, with 16 bases between. Looked up from germline, CDR1 is SGHTA and CDR2 is FQGTGA. The CDR3 totals 15 residues. CDR3 loop: CASSLGQIGMDEQFF. CDR3 in DNA: TGTGCCAGCAGCTTAGGACAGATAGGGATGGATGAGCAGTTCTTC.

The V and J genes are TRBV4-3 and TRBJ2-7, with D perhaps TRBD1 (6 bases). Germline lookup yields CDR1 LGHNA and CDR2 YSLEER. Trimming took 1 base from V and 2 from J, leaving 12 bases between them. This CDR3 is built from 15 residues. The CDR3 spells CASSQGPDSTYEQYF. In DNA, the CDR3 is TGCGCCAGCAGCCAAGGTCCGGACAGTACCTACGAGCAGTACTTC.

A remark on this clone: The junction departs from germline at one end; a sequencing error may be responsible. The chain has TRBV15 and TRBJ2-1; 7 nucleotides match TRBD2. This CDR3 region has 18 residues. The germline V gene has CDR1 LNHNV and CDR2 YYDKDF (reference sequence). Written as DNA, the CDR3 is TGTGCCACTAGCAGAGACGAACTAAGCGGGAACTCCTACAATGAGCAGTTCTTC. It is translated as CATSRDELSGNSYNEQFF.